This T cell receptor (beta chain) originates from a study of identical twins. Overall study results and limits: Zero-insertion analyses were open to partial confounding by invariant MAIT and iNKT cells. There were fewer insertions in abundant cord blood beta clonotypes, but memory repertoires showed no such pattern. Within beta out-of-frame sequences, the excess sharing observed between twins was weaker.

The germline V gene has CDR1 MGHRA and CDR2 YSYEKL. The CDR3 is 18 amino acids. Trimming took 4 bases from V and 4 from J, leaving 25 bases between them. TCRdb called the 5' RACE reads again in MiXCR, with one record for every CDR3 protein. The sample shows under 300,000 distinct CDR3 sequences, over 9.5% of them seen only once. To note about this clonotype: Its antigen is as yet unknown.

These data also featured in a second study, about yellow fever vaccine responses in identical twins.

The source of this sequence is a young woman in good health. Sequencing used memory (CD45RO+) T cells sorted from blood. The J gene is TRBJ2-5, the V gene TRBV4-1; the D gene is possibly TRBD2 (7 bases). CDR3 region: CASSRRGTVGGPRETQYF. CDR3 coding DNA: TGCGCCAGCAGCCGGAGAGGGACGGTGGGGGGGCCACGAGAGACCCAGTACTTC.